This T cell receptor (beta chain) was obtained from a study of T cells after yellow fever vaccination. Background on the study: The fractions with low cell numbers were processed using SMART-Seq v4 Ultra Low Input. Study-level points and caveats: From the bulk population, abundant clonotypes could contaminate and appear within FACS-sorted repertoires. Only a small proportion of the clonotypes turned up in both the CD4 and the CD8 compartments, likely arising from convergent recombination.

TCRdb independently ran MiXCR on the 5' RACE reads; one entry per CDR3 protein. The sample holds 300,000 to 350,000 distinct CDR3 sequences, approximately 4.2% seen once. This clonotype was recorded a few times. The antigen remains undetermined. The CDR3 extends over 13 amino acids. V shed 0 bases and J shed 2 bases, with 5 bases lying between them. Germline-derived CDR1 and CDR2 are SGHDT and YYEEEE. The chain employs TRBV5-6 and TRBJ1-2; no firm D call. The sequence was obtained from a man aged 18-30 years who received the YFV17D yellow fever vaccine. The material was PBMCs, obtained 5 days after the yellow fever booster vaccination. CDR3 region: CASSLEENYGYTF. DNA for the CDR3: TGTGCCAGCAGCTTGGAAGAGAACTATGGCTACACCTTC.